This paragraph reports one T cell receptor beta chain. Its antigen is as yet unknown. The source of the sample is a study of PD-1 blockade in classical Hodgkin lymphoma. The time point: cycle 4 day 1 (C4D1), after 6 weeks of nivolumab. Every patient experienced relapse after autologous stem cell transplantation, and brentuximab vedotin exposure varied. Sequenced by immunoSEQ multiplex PCR; TCRdb stores in-frame clones only, minus some. The table has more than 90,000 clones, around 80% seen once. Whole-study results and caveats: Patients newly diagnosed and complete responders had comparable baseline diversity. A significant rise in TCR diversity was seen by C4D1 for CD4+ cells but not for CD8+ cells.

With 7 bases removed from V and 8 bases from J, the gap between germline ends came to 14 bases. In germline, CDR1 is MNHEY, CDR2 SMNVEV (reference sequence). CDR3 length equals 13 residues. The TCR was taken from a human donor with classical Hodgkin lymphoma. The sample in question was peripheral blood mononuclear cells (PBMCs), obtained before the fourth cycle of nivolumab. The rearrangement joins TRBV27 to TRBJ1-4, with D perhaps matching TRBD1 (6 bases). This CDR3 is CASKRQGREKLFF. The CDR3 DNA follows: TGTGCCAGCAAGCGCCAGGGGAGGGAAAAACTGTTTTTT.